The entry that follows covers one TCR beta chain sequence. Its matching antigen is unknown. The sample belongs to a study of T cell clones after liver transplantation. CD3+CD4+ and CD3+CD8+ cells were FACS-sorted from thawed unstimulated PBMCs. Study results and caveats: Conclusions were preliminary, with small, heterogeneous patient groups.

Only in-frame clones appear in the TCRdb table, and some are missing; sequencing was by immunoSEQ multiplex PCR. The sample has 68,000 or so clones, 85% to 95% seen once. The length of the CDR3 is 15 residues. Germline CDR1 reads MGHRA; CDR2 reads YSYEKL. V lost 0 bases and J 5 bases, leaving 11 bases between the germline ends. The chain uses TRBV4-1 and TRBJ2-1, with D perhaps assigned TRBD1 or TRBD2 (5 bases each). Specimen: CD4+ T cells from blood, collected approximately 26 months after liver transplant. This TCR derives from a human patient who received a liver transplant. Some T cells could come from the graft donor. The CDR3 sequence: CASSQDGASHNEQFF. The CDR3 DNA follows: TGCGCCAGCAGCCAAGACGGGGCGTCGCACAATGAGCAGTTCTTC.